These 23 T cell receptor beta chains were sequenced from one sample in a study of blood T cells in healthy people across ages. Sample-barcoded 5' priming and a J-beta primer mix drove a second PCR of roughly 6 to 12 cycles. TCRdb redid the calling of the 5' RACE reads with MiXCR, one entry per CDR3 protein. The table records hundreds of thousands of distinct CDR3 sequences, about 36% of them present only once. Sample: blood. Source of these receptors: a young man in good health.

This rearrangement joins TRBV29-1 to TRBJ1-1; 8 bases match TRBD1. The length of the CDR3 is 13 residues. The trim removed 7 bases at V and 0 bases at J, leaving 4 bases unmatched. CDR1 is SQVTM, CDR2 ANQGSEA, per germline. The CDR3 sequence: CSGGQGMNTEAFF. The CDR3 DNA is TGCAGCGGCGGACAGGGTATGAACACTGAAGCTTTCTTT.

This clonotype was found many times. The CDR3 loop is CASSMETSRDTQYF. CDR3 sequence (DNA): TGCGCCAGCAGCATGGAAACTAGTAGGGATACGCAGTATTTT. This chain links TRBV5-1 with TRBJ2-3; D is perhaps TRBD2 (5 bases). CDR1 and CDR2 from the germline V gene are SGHRS and YFSETQ. The CDR3 is 14 amino acids. Trimming left V 4 bases short and J 6 bases short, with 15 bases between. Variable domain in full (rest from reference TRBV5-1 and TRBJ2-3): KAGVTQTPRYLIKTRGQQVTLSCSPISGHRSVSWYQQTPGQGLQFLFEYFSETQRNKGNFPGRFSGRQFSNSRSEMNVSTLELGDSALYLCASSMETSRDTQYFGPGTRLTVL.

The chain has TRBV20-1 and TRBJ2-7, with TRBD2 matching over 9 bases. TRBJ2-5 matches the DNA end more closely, so the J call is doubtful. This CDR3 is 16 amino acids long. CDR1 is DFQATT, CDR2 SNEGSKA, per germline (reference sequence). The CDR3 DNA reads TGCAGTGCTAGCAGTATTTCAGGGCGGGGGGGCCAGACCCAGTACTTC. This codes for CSASSISGRGGQTQYF.

V is TRBV2 and J is TRBJ2-5; D gene uncertain. The germline gives CDR1 SNHLY, CDR2 FYNNEI. V lost 7 bases, J lost 3 bases, and 18 bases lay in between. This CDR3 has 15 amino acids. Here the CDR3 reads CASNRPAINEETQYF. CDR3 coding DNA: TGTGCCAGCAATCGACCGGCCATTAACGAAGAGACCCAGTACTTC. The variable domain in full, completed from reference TRBV2 and TRBJ2-5, reads EPEVTQTPSHQVTQMGQEVILRCVPISNHLYFYWYRQILGQKVEFLVSFYNNEISEKSEIFDDQFSVERPDGSNFTLKIRSTKLEDSAMYFCASNRPAINEETQYFGPGTRLLVL.

The rearrangement uses TRBV2 and TRBJ2-5, with D unclear. The CDR3 contains 14 residues. The V end lost 4 bases, the J end lost 2 bases, and 11 bases lay between the germline ends. Germline V gives CDR1 SNHLY, CDR2 FYNNEI. CDR3 sequence (DNA): TGTGCCAGCAGTGTAGACACTGATCAAGAGACCCAGTACTTC. This translates into CASSVDTDQETQYF. The variable domain in full, with the rest retrieved from reference TRBV2 and TRBJ2-5, is EPEVTQTPSHQVTQMGQEVILRCVPISNHLYFYWYRQILGQKVEFLVSFYNNEISEKSEIFDDQFSVERPDGSNFTLKIRSTKLEDSAMYFCASSVDTDQETQYFGPGTRLLVL.

This clonotype occurred many times. The chain employs TRBV10-3 and TRBJ2-5; 7 bases are a match to TRBD1. Unmatched junction bases numbered 7, after V lost 5 bases and J lost 4 bases. This CDR3 contains 14 residues. The germline CDR1 and CDR2 sequences are ENHRY and SYGVKD. The CDR3 bases are TGTGCCATCAGTCACACAACAGGGGCAGAGACCCAGTACTTC. This sequence encodes CAISHTTGAETQYF.

This clonotype was detected a few times. The chain employs TRBV4-1 and TRBJ1-2, with no clear D. CDR3 length equals 14 residues. Germline CDR1 and CDR2: MGHRA and YSYEKL. V was trimmed by 3 bases and J by 0 bases, leaving 8 bases between them. The CDR3 DNA reads TGCGCCAGCAGCCAGACCGACGCTAACTATGGCTACACCTTC. Protein product: CASSQTDANYGYTF.

The V call is TRBV20-1, the J call TRBJ1-6; no definite D call. Germline CDR1 is DFQATT and CDR2 is SNEGSKA (reference sequence). The V gene lost 3 bases and the J gene lost 6 bases, with 15 bases spanning the gap. The CDR3 has 15 residues. CDR3 protein: CSARNGPQVNSPLHF. CDR3 bases: TGCAGTGCTAGGAACGGGCCTCAGGTTAATTCACCCCTCCACTTT.

The genes are TRBV6-2 or TRBV6-3 and TRBJ2-7; 12 nucleotides align to TRBD2. CDR1 is MNHEY, CDR2 SVGEGT, per germline. The CDR3 runs 16 residues. The V gene end was trimmed by 4 bases and the J gene end by 4 bases; junction bases not matched to a gene: 8. The CDR3 spells CASSSRLAGASYEQYF. DNA for the CDR3: TGTGCCAGCAGTTCGCGACTAGCGGGAGCAAGTTACGAGCAGTACTTC.

V is TRBV25-1 and J is TRBJ2-1; D gene uncertain. The V gene's germline CDR1 is MGHDK and CDR2 SYGVNS. The CDR3 has 15 amino acids. V lost 5 bases to trimming and J lost 2 bases, with 13 bases between them. The CDR3 DNA follows: TGTGCCAGCAGTTCTCCCCTAAAAACCTACAATGAGCAGTTCTTC. This codes for CASSSPLKTYNEQFF.

The chain combines TRBV4-1 with TRBJ1-2; D is uncertain. V gave up 2 bases and J gave up 8 bases, with 9 bases separating them. Germline lookup yields CDR1 MGHRA and CDR2 YSYEKL. CDR3 length equals 12 residues. The CDR3: CASSQHTSGYTF. As DNA, the CDR3 is TGCGCCAGCAGCCAACACACTTCCGGCTACACCTTC.

The chain employs TRBV4-1 and TRBJ1-3; the D is unclear. The CDR3 totals 14 residues. Trimming took 4 bases from V and 1 from J, leaving 8 bases between them. Germline CDR1 MGHRA, CDR2 YSYEKL. The CDR3 loop reads CASSPVGSGNTIYF. The CDR3 DNA reads TGCGCCAGCAGCCCCGTTGGGTCTGGAAACACCATATATTTT.

There are many counts of this clonotype. V gene TRBV29-1 combines with J gene TRBJ1-5; the D is unclear. Germline CDR1 SQVTM, CDR2 ANQGSEA. This CDR3 comprises 9 residues. The V end was cut by 5 bases, the J end by 4 bases, with 0 bases between. Here the CDR3 reads CSVNQPQHF. The DNA for the CDR3 is TGCAGCGTTAATCAGCCCCAGCATTTT.

The chain carries TRBV12-3 or TRBV12-4 and TRBJ1-6; 8 bases fit TRBD1. Losses at the gene ends were 6 bases for V and 13 bases for J; bases not matched to a gene: 11. CDR3 length: 14 residues. The CDR3 is CASRAGTGLSPLHF. The DNA of the CDR3 is TGTGCCAGCAGGGCCGGGACAGGACTTTCGCCCCTCCACTTT.

This rearrangement joins TRBV20-1 to TRBJ1-1; D is perhaps TRBD1 (6 bases). V lost 6 bases and J 6 bases, leaving 20 bases between the germline ends. Germline loops: CDR1 DFQATT, CDR2 SNEGSKA (reference sequence). This CDR3 has 14 residues. CDR3 region: CSANTGTRVAEAFF. CDR3 nucleotide sequence: TGCAGTGCAAACACCGGGACACGGGTCGCTGAAGCTTTCTTT.

This clonotype was observed many times. The chain is built from TRBV20-1 and TRBJ1-2, with TRBD1 matching 8 bases. CDR3 length: 12 residues. Germline V CDR1 and CDR2: DFQATT, SNEGSKA (reference sequence). V lost 5 bases and J lost 6; bases outside the gene matches: 5. The CDR3 here is CSAHGQGNGYTF. The CDR3 DNA sequence: TGCAGTGCTCACGGACAGGGTAATGGCTACACCTTC.

V usage is TRBV6-6 and J usage is TRBJ1-5; D possibly corresponds to TRBD1 (5 bases). This CDR3 is built from 14 residues. Germline-derived CDR1 and CDR2 are MNHNY and SVGAGI (reference sequence). V was clipped by 6 bases and J by 5 bases, with 14 bases between them. The CDR3 DNA is TGTGCCAGCAGGGGGGGGGGAGGTGATCAGCCCCAGCATTTT. Protein product: CASRGGGGDQPQHF.

The rearrangement links TRBV7-2 to TRBJ2-4, with 11 bases fitting TRBD1. The tail of the sequence fits TRBJ2-7 better, so the J call may be wrong. The CDR3 runs to 18 residues. The V gene's germline CDR1 is SGHTA and CDR2 FQGNSA. The CDR3 nucleotides are TGTGCCAGCAGCTTAGCCCTGGGACAGGGGGGATGGATCTACGAGCAGTACTTC. It specifies CASSLALGQGGWIYEQYF.

This clonotype occurred a few times. This chain uses TRBV15 with TRBJ1-2, with unresolved D. Between the trimmed V and J ends, which lost 3 bases and 7 bases, there was a span of 21 bases. The germline V gene encodes CDR1 LNHNV and CDR2 YYDKDF (reference sequence). CDR3 length: 16 residues. For the CDR3, the DNA is TGTGCCACCAGCAGCCTTACTACAGTAGGGCATCCTGGCTACACCTTC. Protein product: CATSSLTTVGHPGYTF.

This clonotype has a single count. V is TRBV4-1 and J is TRBJ2-2; 7 bases fit TRBD2. The CDR3 runs 16 residues. V was pared by 0 bases and J by 5 bases, with 6 bases of the junction left unmatched. Germline values: CDR1 MGHRA, CDR2 YSYEKL. The DNA of the CDR3 is TGCGCCAGCAGCCAAGAATGGGGGGGGTGGACCGGGGAGCTGTTTTTT. Translation gives CASSQEWGGWTGELFF.

This clonotype was picked up a small number of times. V gene TRBV4-3 combines with J gene TRBJ2-3; D gene unclear. Germline CDR1 reads LGHNA; CDR2 reads YSLEER. V was trimmed by 4 bases and J by 3 bases, leaving 17 bases between them. The CDR3 runs 16 residues. Written as DNA, the CDR3 is TGCGCCAGCAGCCCACGACAAACCCTCGGAACAGATACGCAGTATTTT. Protein product: CASSPRQTLGTDTQYF.

V gene TRBV13 combines with J gene TRBJ2-1; TRBD1 matches 9 bases. Germline V gene sequence: CDR1 PRHDT, CDR2 FYEKMQ (reference sequence). This CDR3 spans 18 amino acids. V lost 8 bases to trimming and J lost 6 bases; unmatched junction nucleotides: 20. The chain's CDR3 is CASEPRSHGWTGANEQFF. DNA of the CDR3: TGTGCCAGCGAGCCTAGGAGCCACGGGTGGACAGGGGCCAATGAGCAGTTCTTC. The variable domain in full, completed from reference TRBV13 and TRBJ2-1, reads AAGVIQSPRHLIKEKRETATLKCYPIPRHDTVYWYQQGPGQDPQFLISFYEKMQSDKGSIPDRFSAQQFSDYHSELNMSSLELGDSALYFCASEPRSHGWTGANEQFFGPGTRLTVL.

The rearrangement joins TRBV6-5 to TRBJ1-5; D remains unclear. Per the germline V gene, CDR1 is MNHEY and CDR2 is SVGAGI. The CDR3 runs 14 residues. The germline V and J ends were trimmed by 4 bases and 8 bases, with 15 bases remaining between them. The CDR3 nucleotides read TGTGCCAGCAGTTTAGACGGAAGCTTGGAGCCCCAGCATTTT. It is translated as CASSLDGSLEPQHF.